This is a list of T cell receptor beta chains from one sample in a study of T cells in Graves' hyperthyroidism and ophthalmopathy. TCRdb ran MiXCR on the multiplex PCR reads and lists one entry per CDR3 protein. Of roughly 700,000 distinct CDR3 sequences in the sample, 14% were seen once. Sequenced: blood. All receptors come from a woman aged 18-29 years with Graves' hyperthyroidism. Each CDR3 is given with its conserved first and last residue.

TRBJ1-1 16 TRBV7-2 CASSQRDRGFWTEAFF
TRBJ1-6 14 TRBV6-1 CASRVQDVSSPLHF
TRBJ2-7 15 TRBV19 CASSMSRGSAYEQYF
TRBJ2-7 18 TRBV7-8 CASSTRLAVDGGSYEQYF
TRBJ2-1 18 TRBV12-3/TRBV12-4 CASSLVGLMVGQGNEQFF
TRBJ1-1 14 TRBV11-2 CASSLSSENTEAFF
TRBJ1-1 16 TRBV18 CASSPRQGALDTEAFF
TRBJ2-2 13 TRBV11-1 CASSFWRPGELFF
TRBJ2-5 14 TRBV7-9 CASSLAGGEQTQYF
TRBJ1-5 16 TRBV27 CASSLSLTGGNQPQHF
TRBJ2-5 15 TRBV30 CAWSGRRQVGETQYF
TRBJ1-4 17 TRBV13 CASSPHGSREVNEKLFF